The T cell receptor (beta chain) described here comes from a study of Ad26.COV2.S vaccination and SARS-CoV-2 variants. To note about this clone: Its antigen is not known.

Broader study findings: Measurements of TCR breadth and depth may have given underestimates of the total T cell responses. Those who received the vaccine showed greater spike-specific TCR breadth than those given placebo. Reportedly, after vaccination the spike-specific CD8+ and CD4+ T cell responses displayed substantial breadth. Participants given vaccine showed non-spike TCR breadth similar to that of placebo recipients.

This table comes from immunoSEQ multiplex PCR, and its TCRdb copy is limited to in-frame clones, with some not included. The sample shows about 180,000 clones, 70% to 90% of them seen only once. CDR3 length: 15 residues. Per germline, CDR1 MGHRA and CDR2 YSYEKL. The V end was cut by 1 base, the J end by 0 bases, with 6 bases between. The sequencing here drew on peripheral blood, taken after recovery from COVID-19. The V gene is TRBV4-1, the J gene TRBJ2-2; D might be TRBD2 (6 bases). The source is a human donor who had recovered from COVID-19. The CDR3 spells CASSQGLANTGELFF. DNA of the CDR3: TGCGCCAGCAGCCAAGGACTAGCGAACACCGGGGAGCTGTTTTTT.